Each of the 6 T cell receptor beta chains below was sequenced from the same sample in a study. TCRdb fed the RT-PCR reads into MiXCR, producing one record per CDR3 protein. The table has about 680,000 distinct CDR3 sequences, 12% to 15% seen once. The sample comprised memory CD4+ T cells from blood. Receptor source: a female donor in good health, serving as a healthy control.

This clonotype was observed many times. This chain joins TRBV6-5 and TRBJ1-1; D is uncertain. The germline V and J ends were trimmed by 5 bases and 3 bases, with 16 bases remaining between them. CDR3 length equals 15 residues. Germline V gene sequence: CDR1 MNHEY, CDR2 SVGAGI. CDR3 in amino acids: CASSLHRVGDTEAFF. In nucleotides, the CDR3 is TGTGCCAGCAGTCTCCACCGGGTTGGTGACACTGAAGCTTTCTTT.

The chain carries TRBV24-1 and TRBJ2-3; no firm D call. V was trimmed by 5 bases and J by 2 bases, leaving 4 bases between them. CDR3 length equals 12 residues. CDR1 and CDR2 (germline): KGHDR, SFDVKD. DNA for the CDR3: TGTGCCACCAGTGGCCTCACAGATACGCAGTATTTT. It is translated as CATSGLTDTQYF.

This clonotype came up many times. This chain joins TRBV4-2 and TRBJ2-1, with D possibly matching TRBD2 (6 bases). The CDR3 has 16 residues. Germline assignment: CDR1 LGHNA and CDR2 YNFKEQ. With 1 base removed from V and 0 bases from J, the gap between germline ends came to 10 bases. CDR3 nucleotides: TGTGCCAGCAGCCAAGTCGGCGGGATCTCCTACAATGAGCAGTTCTTC. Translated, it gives CASSQVGGISYNEQFF.

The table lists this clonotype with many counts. The CDR3 DNA follows: TGTGCCAGCTCACCACAGGTCGTGACTGAAGCTTTCTTT. It translates to CASSPQVVTEAFF. The V call is TRBV18, the J call TRBJ1-1; no clear D. Germline CDR1 reads KGHSH; CDR2 reads LQKENI. The CDR3 is 13 amino acids. Trimming removed 1 base at V and 5 bases at J, with 8 bases between.

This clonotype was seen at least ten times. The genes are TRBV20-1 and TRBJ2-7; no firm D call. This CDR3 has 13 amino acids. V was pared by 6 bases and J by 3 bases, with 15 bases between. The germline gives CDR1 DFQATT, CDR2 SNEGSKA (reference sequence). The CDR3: CSAATIALYEQYF. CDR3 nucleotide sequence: TGCAGTGCGGCAACGATAGCCCTCTACGAGCAGTACTTC.

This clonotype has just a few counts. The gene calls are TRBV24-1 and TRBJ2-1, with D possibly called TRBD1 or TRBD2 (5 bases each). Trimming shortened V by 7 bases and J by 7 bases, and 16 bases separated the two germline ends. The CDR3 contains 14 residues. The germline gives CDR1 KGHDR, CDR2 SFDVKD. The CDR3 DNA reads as TGTGCCACCAGCCGGGACCCCTACGAGAATGAGCAGTTCTTC. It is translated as CATSRDPYENEQFF.